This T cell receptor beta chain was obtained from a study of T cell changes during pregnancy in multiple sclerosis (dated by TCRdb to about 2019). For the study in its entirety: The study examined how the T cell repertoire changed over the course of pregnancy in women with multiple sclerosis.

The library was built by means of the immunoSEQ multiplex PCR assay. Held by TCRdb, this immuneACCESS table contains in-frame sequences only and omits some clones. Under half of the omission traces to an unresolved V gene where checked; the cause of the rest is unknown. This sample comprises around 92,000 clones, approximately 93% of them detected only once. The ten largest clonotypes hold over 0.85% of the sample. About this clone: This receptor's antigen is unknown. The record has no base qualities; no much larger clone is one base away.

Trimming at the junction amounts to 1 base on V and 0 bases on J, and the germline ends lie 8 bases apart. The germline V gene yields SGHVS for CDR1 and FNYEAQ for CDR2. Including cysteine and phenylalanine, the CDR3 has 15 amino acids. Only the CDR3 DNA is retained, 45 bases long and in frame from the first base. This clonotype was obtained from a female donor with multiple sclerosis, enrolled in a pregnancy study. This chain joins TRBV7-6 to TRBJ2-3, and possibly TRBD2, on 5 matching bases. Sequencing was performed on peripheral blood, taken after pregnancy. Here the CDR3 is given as CASSLESGSTDTQYF. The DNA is TGTGCCAGCAGCTTAGAAAGCGGTAGCACAGATACGCAGTATTTT.